Each of the 26 T cell receptor beta chains below was sequenced from the same sample in a study of blood T cell repertoires in COVID-19. Profiled with immunoSEQ multiplex PCR; TCRdb holds only in-frame clones, not every one. Among 110,000 to 150,000 clones, about 89% were seen once, and the ten largest hold 2.5% to 3%. What was sequenced was peripheral blood. The receptors derive from a man aged 55 to 70 with active or convalescent COVID-19.

The chain has TRBV3-1 (or the pseudogene TRBV3-2) and TRBJ2-7; 9 bases map to TRBD2. Trimming at V came to 3 bases and at J to 2 bases, leaving 8 bases not matched to a gene. The germline V gene has CDR1 LGHDT and CDR2 YNNKEL (reference sequence). This CDR3 spans 16 amino acids. The CDR3 region is CASSHIRLAAPYEQYF. The DNA of the CDR3 is TGTGCCAGCAGCCATATCCGACTAGCGGCACCCTACGAGCAGTACTTC.

This chain connects TRBV18 to TRBJ2-5; tentative D call: TRBD1 (6 bases). This CDR3 spans 15 amino acids. Trimming cost V 10 bases and J 4 bases, with 22 bases left between them. From germline, CDR1 is KGHSH and CDR2 LQKENI. This chain's CDR3 is CATYRGRGELETQYF. In nucleotides, the CDR3 is TGTGCCACCTACCGAGGCAGGGGAGAGTTAGAGACCCAGTACTTC.

The gene calls are TRBV10-3 and TRBJ1-2; TRBD1 aligns across 7 bases. Unmatched junction bases numbered 6, after V lost 6 bases and J lost 2 bases. The CDR3 totals 14 residues. Germline values: CDR1 ENHRY, CDR2 SYGVKD. CDR3 sequence reads: CAISEPQGNYGYTF. CDR3 in DNA: TGTGCCATCAGCGAACCACAGGGGAACTATGGCTACACCTTC.

The gene calls are TRBV6-5 and TRBJ2-1; D gene ambiguous. The germline V and J ends were trimmed by 5 bases and 9 bases, with 14 bases remaining between them. Germline V gene data show CDR1 as MNHEY and CDR2 as SVGAGI. This CDR3 has 13 residues. CDR3: CASSLRVVGEQFF. CDR3 sequence (DNA): TGTGCCAGCAGTCTTCGGGTGGTCGGTGAGCAGTTCTTC.

The chain has TRBV6-2 or TRBV6-3 and TRBJ2-2; D gene uncertain. The V gene lost 4 bases and the J gene lost 7 bases, with 10 bases spanning the gap. This CDR3 comprises 13 residues. Germline V CDR1 and CDR2: MNHEY, SVGEGT. The CDR3 nucleotides read TGTGCCAGCAGTTCCTATCATAGCGGGGAGCTGTTTTTT. This codes for CASSSYHSGELFF.

This clone has just one count. This rearrangement joins TRBV11-2 to TRBJ2-5; 7 bases map to TRBD1. The J segment lost 0 bases and the V segment lost 4 bases, leaving 11 bases of the junction unmatched. There are 17 residues in the CDR3. CDR1 is SGHAT, CDR2 FQNNGV, per germline. As DNA, the CDR3 is TGTGCCAGCAGCTATACAAGGGGGCCCGGGTACCAAGAGACCCAGTACTTC. It encodes CASSYTRGPGYQETQYF.

The chain is built from TRBV6-2 or TRBV6-3 and TRBJ1-2, with 7 bases that match TRBD1. The CDR3 has 12 residues. Germline CDR1 MNHEY, CDR2 SVGEGT. J gave up 7 bases and V 5 bases, and 4 bases lay outside the gene matches. The CDR3 DNA reads as TGTGCCAGCAGTACCAGACAGGGTGGCTACACCTTC. Translation gives CASSTRQGGYTF.

The CDR3 region is CASSARGTGREKLFF. The CDR3 region has the DNA TGTGCCAGCAGCGCACGAGGGACAGGGAGGGAAAAACTGTTTTTT. The chain employs TRBV9 and TRBJ1-4; TRBD1 matches at 9 bases. CDR3 size: 15 residues. The V segment lost 3 bases and the J segment 8 bases; nucleotides outside the gene matches: 8. CDR1 and CDR2 from the germline V gene are SGDLS and YYNGEE.

The gene calls are TRBV7-2 and TRBJ2-3; D is possibly TRBD1 (5 bases). Germline V lookup: CDR1 SGHTA, CDR2 FQGNSA. Trimming removed 4 bases at V and 1 base at J, with 6 bases between. This CDR3 has 13 amino acids. CDR3: CASSWGRTDTQYF. The CDR3 region has the DNA TGTGCCAGCAGCTGGGGCCGCACAGATACGCAGTATTTT.

This chain links TRBV6-5 with TRBJ2-1, with D maybe TRBD2 (5 bases). Trimming shortened V by 6 bases and J by 2 bases, and 14 bases separated the two germline ends. The CDR3 runs to 15 residues. Per the germline V gene, CDR1 is MNHEY and CDR2 is SVGAGI. CDR3 residues: CASRLTDGTYNEQFF. The CDR3 DNA sequence: TGTGCCAGCAGACTCACGGACGGGACCTACAATGAGCAGTTCTTC.

The chain uses TRBV7-2 and TRBJ1-2; D unclear. Germline lookup yields CDR1 SGHTA and CDR2 FQGNSA. The CDR3 consists of 14 residues. Trimming cost V 1 base and J 4 bases, with 10 bases left between them. The chain's CDR3 is CASSLDSGFYGYTF. In DNA form, the CDR3 reads TGTGCCAGCAGCTTAGACAGCGGGTTCTATGGCTACACCTTC.

The V gene is TRBV18, the J gene TRBJ1-5; D uncertain. V was cut by 6 bases and J by 6 bases, with 18 bases left in between. Germline V gives CDR1 KGHSH, CDR2 LQKENI. This CDR3 has 15 residues. CDR3 residues: CASSPTVGEGQPQHF. The DNA of the CDR3 is TGTGCCAGCTCCCCTACCGTCGGTGAGGGTCAGCCCCAGCATTTT. Full variable domain (remainder filled in from reference TRBV18 and TRBJ1-5): NAGVMQNPRHLVRRRGQEARLRCSPMKGHSHVYWYRQLPEEGLKFMVYLQKENIIDESGMPKERFSAEFPKEGPSILRIQQVVRGDSAAYFCASSPTVGEGQPQHFGDGTRLSIL.

The rearrangement joins TRBV24-1 to TRBJ2-5, with D possibly being TRBD2 (6 bases). Germline CDR1 is KGHDR and CDR2 is SFDVKD. V gave up 1 base and J gave up 4 bases, with 9 bases separating them. The CDR3 spans 14 residues. The CDR3 loop reads CATSDLAGAETQYF. The CDR3 DNA reads TGTGCCACCAGTGATTTAGCGGGCGCAGAGACCCAGTACTTC.

The V call is TRBV28, the J call TRBJ2-1, with 12 bases aligning to TRBD1. The V gene's germline CDR1 is MDHEN and CDR2 SYDVKM. The CDR3 contains 16 residues. V was clipped by 4 bases and J by 5 bases; unmatched bases: 6. CDR3 sequence reads: CASSSAGTGGHNEQFF. CDR3 bases: TGTGCCAGCAGTTCAGCCGGGACAGGGGGCCACAATGAGCAGTTCTTC. Complete variable domain (other parts from reference TRBV28 and TRBJ2-1): DVKVTQSSRYLVKRTGEKVFLECVQDMDHENMFWYRQDPGLGLRLIYFSYDVKMKEKGDIPEGYSVSREKKERFSLILESASTNQTSMYLCASSSAGTGGHNEQFFGPGTRLTVL.

CDR3 loop: CASSYSRLEVGDTQYF. The CDR3 nucleotides read TGTGCCAGCAGTTACTCGCGTCTAGAAGTGGGAGATACGCAGTATTTT. The rearrangement joins TRBV6-2 or TRBV6-3 to TRBJ2-3; no firm D call. This CDR3 has 16 amino acids. Deletions cut 0 bases from V and 5 bases from J, with 15 bases between. Germline CDR1 and CDR2: MNHEY and SVGEGT.

The chain has TRBV9 and TRBJ2-2, with D unclear. Trimming stripped 0 bases from V and 1 base from J, with 7 bases between. This CDR3 has 15 residues. Germline values: CDR1 SGDLS, CDR2 YYNGEE. The CDR3 reads CASSVVPQNTGELFF. In DNA, the CDR3 is TGTGCCAGCAGCGTAGTTCCCCAGAACACCGGGGAGCTGTTTTTT.

The gene calls are TRBV7-3 and TRBJ1-1, with 7 nucleotides matching TRBD1. The CDR3 has 14 amino acids. The J segment lost 8 bases and the V segment lost 6 bases, leaving 12 bases of the junction unmatched. The germline CDR1 and CDR2 sequences are SGHTA and FQGTGA. CDR3 DNA: TGTGCCAGCAGTGCCTCCGGGACAGCAGTAGAAGCTTTCTTT. Its translation: CASSASGTAVEAFF.

The CDR3 sequence is CASSGAGEGEQYF. In DNA, the CDR3 is TGTGCCAGTAGTGGGGCAGGGGAAGGCGAGCAGTACTTC. V usage is TRBV19 and J usage is TRBJ2-7, with a tentative D call TRBD1 (6 bases). Trimming removed 5 bases at V and 6 bases at J, with 14 bases between. Germline-derived CDR1 and CDR2 are LNHDA and SQIVND (reference sequence). The CDR3 consists of 13 residues.

This chain connects TRBV7-6 to TRBJ1-1; 7 bases align to TRBD1. Germline CDR1 is SGHVS and CDR2 is FNYEAQ. The V segment lost 3 bases and the J segment 1 base; nucleotides outside the gene matches: 8. This CDR3 is 16 amino acids long. The CDR3 DNA reads TGTGCCAGCAGCTTTTCTTACAGGGGTCCGAACACTGAAGCTTTCTTT. It yields the protein CASSFSYRGPNTEAFF. The full variable domain, in which reference TRBV7-6 and TRBJ1-1 provide the parts outside the CDR3, is GAGVSQSPRYKVTKRGQDVALRCDPISGHVSLYWYRQALGQGPEFLTYFNYEAQQDKSGLPNDRFSAERPEGSISTLTIQRTEQRDSAMYRCASSFSYRGPNTEAFFGQGTRLTVV.

Comment on this clone: At the DNA level, this CDR3 is encoded by other sequences in the same sample as well. The chain employs TRBV5-1 and TRBJ2-7, with TRBD2 matching 10 bases. CDR3 size: 14 residues. Trimming took 1 base from V and 2 from J; bases not matched to a gene: 0. Germline V lookup: CDR1 SGHRS, CDR2 YFSETQ. CDR3: CASSLTSGTYEQYF. The CDR3 bases are TGCGCCAGCAGCTTGACTAGCGGGACCTACGAGCAGTACTTC.

The CDR3 bases are TGCGCCAGCAGCCCCCTCCAGATCTCCTACAATGAGCAGTTCTTC. Translation: CASSPLQISYNEQFF. The chain is built from TRBV4-1 and TRBJ2-1, with D unresolved. V dropped 4 bases and J dropped 0 bases, with 10 bases sitting between them. This CDR3 contains 15 residues. Germline V CDR1 and CDR2: MGHRA, YSYEKL.

The chain has TRBV6-6 and TRBJ1-2; D not resolved. Germline CDR1 and CDR2: MNHNY and SVGAGI (reference sequence). Deletions cut 6 bases from V and 5 bases from J, with 16 bases between. The CDR3 runs to 14 residues. The DNA for the CDR3 is TGTGCCAGCAGGGGCCCGCTCGGGGAGTATGGCTACACCTTC. Translation gives CASRGPLGEYGYTF.

The V gene is TRBV27, the J gene TRBJ1-3; D unclear. This CDR3 is 17 amino acids long. Germline assignment: CDR1 MNHEY and CDR2 SMNVEV (reference sequence). The germline V and J ends were trimmed by 5 bases and 0 bases, with 17 bases remaining between them. For the CDR3, the DNA is TGTGCCAGCAGTCCGGCCCCCCGGGGTTACTCTGGAAACACCATATATTTT. It translates to CASSPAPRGYSGNTIYF.

The V call is TRBV7-2, the J call TRBJ2-1; 8 nucleotides match TRBD1. V lost 5 bases, J lost 7 bases, and 13 bases stayed unmatched. Germline-derived CDR1 and CDR2 are SGHTA and FQGNSA. The CDR3 spans 16 residues. The CDR3 DNA reads TGTGCCAGCAGCCTCAGCGTTGGGACAGGATTTAATGAGCAGTTCTTC. It encodes CASSLSVGTGFNEQFF.

This clone has just one count. The chain couples TRBV2 to TRBJ1-1; TRBD1 is a possible D gene (5 bases). V lost 6 bases and J lost 5, with 7 bases in between. Looked up from germline, CDR1 is SNHLY and CDR2 is FYNNEI. The CDR3 runs to 11 residues. The CDR3 DNA reads TGTGCCAGCAGGAGACAGACTGAAGCTTTCTTT. Residues: CASRRQTEAFF.

V and J are TRBV11-2 and TRBJ2-7; the match to TRBD1 covers 7 bases. V lost 5 bases and J lost 1; bases outside the gene matches: 5. Germline CDR1 reads SGHAT; CDR2 reads FQNNGV. This CDR3 comprises 14 residues. The CDR3 protein is CASSLDRVSYEQYF. The CDR3 coding sequence is TGTGCCAGCAGCCTCGACAGGGTTTCCTACGAGCAGTACTTC.